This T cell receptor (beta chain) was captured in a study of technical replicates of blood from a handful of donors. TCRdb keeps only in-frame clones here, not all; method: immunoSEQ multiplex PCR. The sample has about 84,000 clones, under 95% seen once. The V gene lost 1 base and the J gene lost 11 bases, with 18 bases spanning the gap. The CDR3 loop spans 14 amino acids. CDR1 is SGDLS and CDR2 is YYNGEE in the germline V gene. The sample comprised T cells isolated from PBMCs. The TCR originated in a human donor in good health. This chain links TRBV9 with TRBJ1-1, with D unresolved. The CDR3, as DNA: TGTGCCAGCAGCGTACACGGTTCCCCCCCGGTGGCTTTCTTT. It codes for CASSVHGSPPVAFF.